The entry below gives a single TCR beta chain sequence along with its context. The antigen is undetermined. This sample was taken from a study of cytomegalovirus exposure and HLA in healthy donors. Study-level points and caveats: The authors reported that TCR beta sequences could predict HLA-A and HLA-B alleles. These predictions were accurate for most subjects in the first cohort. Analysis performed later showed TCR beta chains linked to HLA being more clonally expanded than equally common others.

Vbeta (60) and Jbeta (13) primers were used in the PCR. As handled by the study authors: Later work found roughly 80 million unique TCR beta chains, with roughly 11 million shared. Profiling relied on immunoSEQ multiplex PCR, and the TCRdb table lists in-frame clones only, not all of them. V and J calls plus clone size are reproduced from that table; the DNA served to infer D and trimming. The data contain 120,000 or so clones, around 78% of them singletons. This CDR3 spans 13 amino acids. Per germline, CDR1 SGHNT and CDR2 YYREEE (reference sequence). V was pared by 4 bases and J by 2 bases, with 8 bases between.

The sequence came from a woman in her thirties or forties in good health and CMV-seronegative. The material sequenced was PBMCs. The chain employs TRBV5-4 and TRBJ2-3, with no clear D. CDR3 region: CASSATYTDTQYF. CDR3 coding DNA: TGTGCCAGCAGCGCCACTTACACAGATACGCAGTATTTT. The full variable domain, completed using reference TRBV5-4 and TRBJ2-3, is ETGVTQSPTHLIKTRGQQVTLRCSSQSGHNTVSWYQQALGQGPQFIFQYYREEENGRGNFPPRFSGLQFPNYSSELNVNALELDDSALYLCASSATYTDTQYFGPGTRLTVL.